This passage covers 3 T cell receptor beta chains from one sample sequenced in a study of a mutant IDH1 vaccine in newly diagnosed glioma. Time point of the sample: week 11, during vaccination. One vaccine dose held 300 ug of mutant IDH1 20-mer peptide and came with topical imiquimod. Some clones are missing from TCRdb's copy, which holds only in-frame ones; the method was immunoSEQ multiplex PCR. The sample holds tens of thousands of clones, approximately 84% seen once. Their recognized antigens are unknown. The sequenced sample was PBMCs, obtained from a glioma patient whose treatment included an IDH1 peptide vaccine. Source of these receptors: a woman aged 45-60 years with glioma.

CDR3 sequence reads: CASSPGGTSGNTIYF. In nucleotides, the CDR3 is TGCGCCAGCAGCCCGGGGGGGACATCTGGAAACACCATATATTTT. V is TRBV5-1 and J is TRBJ1-3, with D possibly being TRBD1 (6 bases). The germline V gene encodes CDR1 SGHRS and CDR2 YFSETQ. V was clipped by 4 bases and J by 1 base, with 12 bases between them. This CDR3 spans 15 amino acids.

The chain carries TRBV30 and TRBJ1-2, with TRBD1 matching over 10 bases. Germline-derived CDR1 and CDR2 are GTSNPN and SVGIG (reference sequence). V dropped 0 bases and J dropped 6; count of bases not matched to a gene: 7. CDR3 length: 15 residues. CDR3 sequence (DNA): TGTGCCTGGAGTGTACGGACAGGGGGGCTAAATGGCTACACCTTC. Residues: CAWSVRTGGLNGYTF.

This chain connects TRBV11-2 to TRBJ2-7; D remains ambiguous. This CDR3 is built from 11 residues. Germline values: CDR1 SGHAT, CDR2 FQNNGV. V lost 2 bases to trimming and J lost 4 bases, with 3 bases between them. The DNA for the CDR3 is TGTGCCAGCAGCTTAAAATACGAGCAGTACTTC. Protein product: CASSLKYEQYF. Filled out from reference TRBV11-2 and TRBJ2-7, the complete variable domain reads EAGVAQSPRYKIIEKRQSVAFWCNPISGHATLYWYQQILGQGPKLLIQFQNNGVVDDSQLPKDRFSAERLKGVDSTLKIQPAKLEDSAVYLCASSLKYEQYFGPGTRLTVT.